This entry lists 8 T cell receptor beta chains sequenced from one sample in a study of shared T cell receptors in the human thymus. Only in-frame clones appear in the TCRdb table, and some are missing; sequencing was by immunoSEQ multiplex PCR. The top ten hold roughly 0.01% of the sample, which has hundreds of thousands of clones, over 75% seen once. These same records also appear under a second study, on human thymus T cells.

The sequenced material came from thymocytes. The receptor source for this set is a girl under three years old with a congenital heart defect.

This clone was counted only a few times. The V call is TRBV27, the J call TRBJ2-7; D is ambiguous. Trimming stripped 5 bases from V and 0 bases from J, with 17 bases between. The germline V gene encodes CDR1 MNHEY and CDR2 SMNVEV (reference sequence). This CDR3 is built from 16 residues. The CDR3 DNA is TGTGCCAGCAGTATTAACCGGTCCCGTTCCTCCTACGAGCAGTACTTC. As protein: CASSINRSRSSYEQYF.

With respect to this clone: Germline and junction disagree at one end, which may indicate a read error. This chain's CDR3 is CPSSDNRPGTTSNQPQHF. CDR3 sequence (DNA): TGTCCCAGCAGTGATAACCGCCCCGGGACAACCAGCAATCAGCCCCAGCATTTT. The chain uses TRBV28 and TRBJ1-5; perhaps TRBD1 as D (6 bases). Germline V gene data show CDR1 as MDHEN and CDR2 as SYDVKM. The CDR3 length is 18 residues.

The V gene is TRBV25-1, the J gene TRBJ2-7; perhaps TRBD1 as D (6 bases). The germline V gene encodes CDR1 MGHDK and CDR2 SYGVNS. The CDR3 runs to 17 residues. Trimming stripped 4 bases from V and 3 bases from J, with 22 bases between. The CDR3, as DNA: TGTGCCAGCAGTGCAACTCCGGGACACACAGGCGGCTACGAGCAGTACTTC. This translates into CASSATPGHTGGYEQYF.

V is TRBV2 and J is TRBJ1-1; the D is unclear. The V end lost 3 bases, the J end lost 1 base, and 15 bases lay between the germline ends. The CDR3 consists of 16 residues. Germline CDR1 is SNHLY and CDR2 is FYNNEI. The CDR3 bases are TGTGCCAGCAGTGAGGGTATAGCGCCGAGGAACACTGAAGCTTTCTTT. It codes for CASSEGIAPRNTEAFF.

This sequence joins TRBV27 and TRBJ2-7; D perhaps matches TRBD1 (6 bases). The CDR3 consists of 15 residues. Trimming cost V 0 bases and J 2 bases, with 11 bases left between them. Germline V gene lookup returns CDR1 MNHEY and CDR2 SMNVEV (reference sequence). The CDR3 bases are TGTGCCAGCAGTTTATCCCCTCGGACAGCCTACGAGCAGTACTTC. Translated, it gives CASSLSPRTAYEQYF.

The V call is TRBV6-5, the J call TRBJ2-2, with TRBD1 as a possible D gene (6 bases). Germline assignment: CDR1 MNHEY and CDR2 SVGAGI. The V and J ends lost 1 base and 5 bases respectively, with 11 bases between them. This CDR3 contains 15 residues. CDR3 sequence: CASSYWNRATGELFF. For the CDR3, the DNA is TGTGCCAGCAGTTACTGGAACAGGGCTACCGGGGAGCTGTTTTTT.

The chain employs TRBV19 and TRBJ1-6; 10 positions match TRBD1. The CDR3 has 14 residues. Germline loops: CDR1 LNHDA, CDR2 SQIVND (reference sequence). J lost 5 bases, V lost 10 bases, and 5 bases had no gene match. The CDR3 spells CATRDRGDNSPLHF. CDR3 in DNA: TGTGCCACTAGGGACAGGGGTGATAATTCACCCCTCCACTTT.

As to this clone: This sample includes further DNA sequences coding for the same CDR3. The chain couples TRBV15 to TRBJ1-6; 8 nucleotides match TRBD1. This CDR3 contains 18 residues. Trimming removed 0 bases from V and 13 bases from J; junction bases left unmatched: 17. Germline-derived CDR1 and CDR2 are LNHNV and YYDKDF (reference sequence). The CDR3: CATSRDKTPWDRNSPLHF. The CDR3 nucleotides read TGTGCCACCAGCAGAGATAAAACGCCATGGGACAGGAACTCCCCCCTCCACTTT.